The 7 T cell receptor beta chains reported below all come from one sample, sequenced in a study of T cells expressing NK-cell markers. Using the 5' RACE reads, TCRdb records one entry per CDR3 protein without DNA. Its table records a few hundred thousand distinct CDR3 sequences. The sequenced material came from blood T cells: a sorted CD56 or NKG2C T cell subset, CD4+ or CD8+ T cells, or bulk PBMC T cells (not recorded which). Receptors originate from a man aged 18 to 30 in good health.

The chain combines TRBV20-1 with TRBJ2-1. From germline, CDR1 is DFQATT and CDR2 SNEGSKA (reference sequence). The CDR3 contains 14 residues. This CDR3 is CSARDVGIRNEQFF.

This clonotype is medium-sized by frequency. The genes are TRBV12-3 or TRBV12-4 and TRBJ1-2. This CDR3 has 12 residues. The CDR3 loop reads CASSFTNYGYTF.

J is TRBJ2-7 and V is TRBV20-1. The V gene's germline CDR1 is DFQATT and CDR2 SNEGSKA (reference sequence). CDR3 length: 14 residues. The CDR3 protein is CSAWPQIGLYEQYF.

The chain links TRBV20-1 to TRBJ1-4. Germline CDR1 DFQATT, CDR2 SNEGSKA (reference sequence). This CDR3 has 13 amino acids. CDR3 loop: CSAQREVSEKLFF.

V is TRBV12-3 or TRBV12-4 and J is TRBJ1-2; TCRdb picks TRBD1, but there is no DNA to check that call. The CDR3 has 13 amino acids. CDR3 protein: CASREGAPHGYTF.

This chain's CDR3 is CANPRGGNQPQHF. The V and J genes are TRBV5-1 and TRBJ1-5; without DNA, the TCRdb call of TRBD1 cannot be checked. This CDR3 region has 13 residues. Germline V CDR1 and CDR2: SGHRS, YFSETQ.

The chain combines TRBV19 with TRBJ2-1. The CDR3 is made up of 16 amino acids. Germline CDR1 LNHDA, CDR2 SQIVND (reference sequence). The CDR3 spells CASTETGRLTYNEQFF.